The 6 T cell receptor beta chains in this list originate from one sample, sequenced in a study of human T cells and chemical hapten exposure. Time point specified: pre-sensitization, week 0. This sample's treatment: therapeutic diphenylcyclopropenone sensitization with weekly scalp DPC. TCRdb fed the RACE reads into MiXCR, producing one record per CDR3 protein. The sample lists approximately 370,000 distinct CDR3 sequences; over 5% were seen once. The material was whole blood, obtained in connection with sensitization to the hapten diphenylcyclopropenone (DPC). The receptor set was obtained from a woman under 30 with alopecia areata. Some clones in this sample may be carry-over from other donors' samples.

The rearrangement uses TRBV5-1 and TRBJ2-1; unclear D gene. The CDR3 is made up of 15 amino acids. Between the trimmed V and J ends, which lost 6 bases and 3 bases, there was a span of 16 bases. Germline lookup yields CDR1 SGHRS and CDR2 YFSETQ. The CDR3 coding sequence is TGCGCCAGCAACTCCAACCCGACCGACTACAATGAGCAGTTCTTC. Translating gives CASNSNPTDYNEQFF. The whole variable domain, remainder taken from reference TRBV5-1 and TRBJ2-1, is KAGVTQTPRYLIKTRGQQVTLSCSPISGHRSVSWYQQTPGQGLQFLFEYFSETQRNKGNFPGRFSGRQFSNSRSEMNVSTLELGDSALYLCASNSNPTDYNEQFFGPGTRLTVL.

This clonotype occurred many times. The V gene is TRBV5-4, the J gene TRBJ1-3; 7 nucleotides agree with TRBD1. The V and J ends lost 4 bases and 0 bases, in that order; junction bases with no gene match: 7. From germline, CDR1 is SGHNT and CDR2 YYREEE (reference sequence). The CDR3 runs to 16 residues. This CDR3 reads CASSALAGGSGNTIYF. The CDR3 nucleotides read TGTGCCAGCAGCGCGCTGGCAGGGGGCTCTGGAAACACCATATATTTT.

This sequence joins TRBV13 and TRBJ1-2; TRBD1 might be the D (5 bases). With 5 bases removed from V and 5 bases from J, the gap between germline ends came to 18 bases. There are 15 residues in the CDR3. CDR1 is PRHDT and CDR2 is FYEKMQ in the germline V gene (reference sequence). CDR3 nucleotides: TGTGCCAGCAGCCCGAGGCTGCAGGGAAGTTATGGCTACACCTTC. Amino acids: CASSPRLQGSYGYTF.

This clonotype was detected many times. The V gene is TRBV6-5, the J gene TRBJ2-5; TRBD1 aligns across 8 bases. Trimming cost V 4 bases and J 4 bases; bases outside gene matches: 5. Germline V gene data show CDR1 as MNHEY and CDR2 as SVGAGI. This CDR3 region has 14 residues. The CDR3 protein is CASSSHTGGETQYF. CDR3 DNA: TGTGCCAGCAGTTCTCACACAGGGGGAGAGACCCAGTACTTC.

The chain couples TRBV6-5 to TRBJ2-7, with TRBD2 matching over 7 bases. Germline CDR1 MNHEY, CDR2 SVGAGI. Trimming cost V 6 bases and J 0 bases; bases outside gene matches: 8. This CDR3 spans 15 amino acids. The CDR3 here is CASSSGGKSSYEQYF. The CDR3 region has the DNA TGTGCCAGCAGCTCCGGGGGGAAAAGCTCCTACGAGCAGTACTTC.

This clonotype was seen many times. The gene calls are TRBV7-9 and TRBJ1-5, with D possibly being TRBD1 (5 bases). The CDR3 totals 13 residues. Germline CDR1 and CDR2: SEHNR and FQNEAQ (reference sequence). The V end was cut by 2 bases, the J end by 7 bases, with 9 bases between. The CDR3 loop is CASSLPGRQPQHF. Here the CDR3 DNA reads TGTGCCAGCAGCTTACCAGGGAGGCAGCCCCAGCATTTT.